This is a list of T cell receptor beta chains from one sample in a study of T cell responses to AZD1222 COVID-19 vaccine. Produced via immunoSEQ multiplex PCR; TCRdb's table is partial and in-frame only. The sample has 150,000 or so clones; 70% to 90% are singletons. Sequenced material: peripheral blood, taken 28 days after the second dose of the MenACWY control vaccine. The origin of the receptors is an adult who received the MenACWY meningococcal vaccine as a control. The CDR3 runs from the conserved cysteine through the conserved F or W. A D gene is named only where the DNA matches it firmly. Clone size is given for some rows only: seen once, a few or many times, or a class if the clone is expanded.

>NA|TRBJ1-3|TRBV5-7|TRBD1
TGTGCCAGCAGCGGAAAGGGACAGGGGGCCTCTTTT
CASSGKGQGASF
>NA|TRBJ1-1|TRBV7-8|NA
TGTGCCAGCAGCCTCCGGATAGGCACTGAAGCTTTCTTT
CASSLRIGTEAFF
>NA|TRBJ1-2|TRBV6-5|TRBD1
TGTGCCAGCCGAGCCCTGCAGGGGGCAAACTATGGCTACACCTTC
CASRALQGANYGYTF
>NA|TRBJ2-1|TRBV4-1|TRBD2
TGCGCCAGCAGCCTATCGGGGGGGCGGGTTTCCTACAATGAGCAGTTCTTC
CASSLSGGRVSYNEQFF
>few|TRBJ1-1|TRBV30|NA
TGTGCCTGGAGTTCACAACGGGGCACTGAAGCTTTCTTT
CAWSSQRGTEAFF
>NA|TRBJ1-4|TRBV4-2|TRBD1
TGTGCCAGCAGCCGAACGGACAGGGTCGCTGAAAAACTGTTTTTT
CASSRTDRVAEKLFF
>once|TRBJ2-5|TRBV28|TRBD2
TGTGCCAGCAACCTAGCGGGAGATACAGAGACCCAGTACTTC
CASNLAGDTETQYF
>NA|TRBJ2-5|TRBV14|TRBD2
TGTGCCAGCAGCCGTATAGCGGGAGGCGGGGAGACCCAGTACTTC
CASSRIAGGGETQYF
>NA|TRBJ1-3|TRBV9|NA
TGTGCCAGCAGCGCCGAATTCCCGGTTGGGCTCTCTGGAAACACCATATATTTT
CASSAEFPVGLSGNTIYF
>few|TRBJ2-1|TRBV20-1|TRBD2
TGCAGTGCTAGTGTAGCGGGAGGGCGGTATGAGCAGTTCTTC
CSASVAGGRYEQFF
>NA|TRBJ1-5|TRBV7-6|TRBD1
TGTGCCAGCAGCCCGTATACAGGGGTTAATCAGCCCCAGCATTTT
CASSPYTGVNQPQHF
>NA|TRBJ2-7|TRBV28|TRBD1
TGTGCCACCGATGGATCGGGACAGGGAACGGCCGAGCAGTACTTC
CATDGSGQGTAEQYF
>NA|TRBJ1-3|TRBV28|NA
TGTGCCAGCAGGGAAGGGGAATCGAGAAACACCATATATTTT
CASREGESRNTIYF
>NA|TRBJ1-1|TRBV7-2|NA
TGTGCCAGCAGCTTAAATAAAAGAGAAGCTTTCTTT
CASSLNKREAFF
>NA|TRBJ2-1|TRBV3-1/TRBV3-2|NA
TGTGCCAGCAGCCATTCGGGCGATGAGCAGTTCTTC
CASSHSGDEQFF
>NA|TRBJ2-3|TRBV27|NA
TGTGCCAGCAGTTTAGACCCCCGATATACGCAGTATTTT
CASSLDPRYTQYF
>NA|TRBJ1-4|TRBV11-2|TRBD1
TGTGCCAGCAGCTTGTTGACAGGGAAGGGTGAAAAACTGTTTTTT
CASSLLTGKGEKLFF
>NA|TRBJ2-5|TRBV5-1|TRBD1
TGCGCCAGCAGCGTAGACAGGGAAGAGACCCAGTACTTC
CASSVDREETQYF
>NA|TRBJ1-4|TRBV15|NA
TGTGCCACCAGCAGAGATCTACGGATCAATGAAAAACTGTTTTTT
CATSRDLRINEKLFF
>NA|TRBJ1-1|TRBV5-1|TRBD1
TGCGCCAGCAGCGCAACCGGGACAGGGGAAGGAACTGAAGCTTTCTTT
CASSATGTGEGTEAFF
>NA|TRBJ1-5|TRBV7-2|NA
TGTGCCAGCAGCTTAGCGCCATGGTCCCCAGGTTGGGGGGGAGAGAGCAATCAGCCCCAGCATTTT
CASSLAPWSPGWGGESNQPQHF
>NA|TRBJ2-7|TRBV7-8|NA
TGTGCCAGCAGCTTAGGGACGCCAAAGTCCTACGAGCAGTACTTC
CASSLGTPKSYEQYF
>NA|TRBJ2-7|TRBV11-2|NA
TGTGCCAGCAGCTTAAGTCACTCTGGGGCAGGATCTTACTACGAGCAGTACTTC
CASSLSHSGAGSYYEQYF
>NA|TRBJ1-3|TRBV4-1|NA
TGCGCCAGCAGCCAAGTCTATATTGAGGACGGTGGAAACACCATATATTTT
CASSQVYIEDGGNTIYF
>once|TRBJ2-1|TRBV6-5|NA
TGTGCCAGCAGTTACTCGGACAGCAATGAGCAGTTCTTC
CASSYSDSNEQFF
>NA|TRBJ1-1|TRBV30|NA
TGTGCCTGGAGTGTAGGGGGTGGGAGCACTGAAGCTTTCTTT
CAWSVGGGSTEAFF
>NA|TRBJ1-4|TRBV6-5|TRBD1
TGTGCCAGCAGTACCGGACAGGGTAATGAAAAACTGTTTTTT
CASSTGQGNEKLFF
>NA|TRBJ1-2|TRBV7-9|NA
TGTGCCAGCAGCCCCGGCGGGCACTTTGGCTACACCTTC
CASSPGGHFGYTF
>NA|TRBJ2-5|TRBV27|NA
TGTGCCAGCAGTTTATCCCCAAGTGGAGAGACCCAGTACTTC
CASSLSPSGETQYF
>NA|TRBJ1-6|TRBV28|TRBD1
TGTGCCAGCAGTCCAGGGGGAAGAGGTAATTCACCCCTCCACTTT
CASSPGGRGNSPLHF
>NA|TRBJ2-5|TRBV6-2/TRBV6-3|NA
TGTGCCAGCAGTTATGCAGGTACTAGCCAAGAGACCCAGTACTTC
CASSYAGTSQETQYF
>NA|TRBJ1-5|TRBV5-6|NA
TGTGCCAGCACCAAAATGGAGGAGGTCTATAGCAATCAGCCCCAGCATTTT
CASTKMEEVYSNQPQHF
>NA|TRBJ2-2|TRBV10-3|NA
TGTGCCATCAGTGAGTCTGTGAACACCGGGGAGCTGTTTTTT
CAISESVNTGELFF
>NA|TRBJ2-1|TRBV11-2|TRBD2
TGTGCCAGCAGCTTGGGACTATCCAATGAGCAGTTCTTC
CASSLGLSNEQFF
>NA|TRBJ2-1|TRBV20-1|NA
TGCAGTGCTAGTACCTACAATGAGCAGTTCTTC
CSASTYNEQFF
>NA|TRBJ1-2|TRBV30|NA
TGTGCCTGGAGTTATCAGGGTAACGGCTACACCTTC
CAWSYQGNGYTF
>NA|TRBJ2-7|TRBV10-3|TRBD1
TGTGCCATCAGTGTGACGACAGGGGTCTCCTACGAGCAGTACTTC
CAISVTTGVSYEQYF
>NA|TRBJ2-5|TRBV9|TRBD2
TGTGCCAGCAGCGACCATACTAGCGGGGGGGCAGAGACCCAGTACTTC
CASSDHTSGGAETQYF
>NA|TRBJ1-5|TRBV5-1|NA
TGCGCCAGCAGCTTGGATGGGGGAGGACAGCCCCAGCATTTT
CASSLDGGGQPQHF
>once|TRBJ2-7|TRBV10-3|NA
TGTGCCATCAGTCTTACTGGACGGGAGAATTATTACTTC
CAISLTGRENYYF
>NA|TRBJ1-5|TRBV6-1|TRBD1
TGTGCCAGCAGTGAGCAGGGGGCGGGCAATCAGCCCCAGCATTTT
CASSEQGAGNQPQHF
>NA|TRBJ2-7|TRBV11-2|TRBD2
TGTGCCAGCAGCTTAGTTCCTAGCGGGGCCTCCTACGAGCAGTACTTC
CASSLVPSGASYEQYF
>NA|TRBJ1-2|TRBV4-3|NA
TGCGCCAGCAGCCCAGGGGTCTCCTATGGCTACACCTTC
CASSPGVSYGYTF
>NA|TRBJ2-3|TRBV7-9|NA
TGTGCCAGCAGCTTAGCAGGCCTTATTCGGTGGGATACGCAGTATTTT
CASSLAGLIRWDTQYF
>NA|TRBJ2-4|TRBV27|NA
TGTGCCAGCAGTTTATTTTCCTCCGGGACTTCCGTTTACTTC
CASSLFSSGTSVYF
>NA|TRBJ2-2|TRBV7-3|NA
TGTGCCAGCAGCTTAACAAGTAGCCGGGGGACCGGGGAGCTGTTTTTT
CASSLTSSRGTGELFF
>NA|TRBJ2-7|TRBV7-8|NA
TGTGCCAGCAGCTTCGAAGCAGGTCTATGGGGCGAGCAGTACTTC
CASSFEAGLWGEQYF
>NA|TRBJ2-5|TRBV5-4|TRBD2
TGTGCCAGCAGTGCCTTTTCCGGGACTAGGGTTGGAGAGACCCAGTACTTC
CASSAFSGTRVGETQYF
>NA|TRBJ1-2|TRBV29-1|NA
TGCAGCGTTGATACGACGGACAACTATGGCTACACCTTC
CSVDTTDNYGYTF
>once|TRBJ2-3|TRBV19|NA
TGTGCCAGCCGGAAGCTAGCGACTAGCACAGATACGCAGTATTTT
CASRKLATSTDTQYF
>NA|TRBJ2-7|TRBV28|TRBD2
TGTGCCAGCACTCGCGGGGGGTCCTACGAGCAGTACTTC
CASTRGGSYEQYF
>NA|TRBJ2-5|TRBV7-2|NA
TGTGCCAGCAGCGGAGGGGGTTTCGAGACCCAGTACTTC
CASSGGGFETQYF
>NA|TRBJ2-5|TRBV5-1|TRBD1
TGCGCCAGCAGCTTGTCCCGACAGGGGACCCAAGAGACCCAGTACTTC
CASSLSRQGTQETQYF
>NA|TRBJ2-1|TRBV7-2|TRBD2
TGTGCCAGCAGCTTAGGGGTTAGCGGGAGGTTTCGCAATGAGCAGTTCTTC
CASSLGVSGRFRNEQFF
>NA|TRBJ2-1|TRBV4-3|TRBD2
TGCGCCAGCAGCCAAAGGGAGGGAGGGGTTGAGCAGTTCTTC
CASSQREGGVEQFF
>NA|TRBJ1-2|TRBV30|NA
TGTGCCTGCCCCGTGGCCCCGACGGTCTATGGCTACACCTTC
CACPVAPTVYGYTF
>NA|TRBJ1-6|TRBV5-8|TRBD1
TGTGCCAGCAGCTTGGTTGGACAGGGGGTTTCACCCCTCCACTTT
CASSLVGQGVSPLHF
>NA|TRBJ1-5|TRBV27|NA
TGTGCCAGCAGTTTAAACCCGGCAGGGAATCAGCCCCAGCATTTT
CASSLNPAGNQPQHF